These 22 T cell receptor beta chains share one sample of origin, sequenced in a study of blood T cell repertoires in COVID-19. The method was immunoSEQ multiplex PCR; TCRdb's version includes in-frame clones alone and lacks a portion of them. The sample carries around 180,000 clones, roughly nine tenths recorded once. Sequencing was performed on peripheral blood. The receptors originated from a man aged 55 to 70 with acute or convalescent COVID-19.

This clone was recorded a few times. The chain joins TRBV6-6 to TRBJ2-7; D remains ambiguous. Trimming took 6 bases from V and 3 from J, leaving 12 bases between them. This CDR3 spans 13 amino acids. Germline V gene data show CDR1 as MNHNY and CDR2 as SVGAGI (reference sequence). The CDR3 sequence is CASSRGSFYEQYF. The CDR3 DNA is TGTGCCAGCAGCAGAGGCAGCTTCTACGAGCAGTACTTC.

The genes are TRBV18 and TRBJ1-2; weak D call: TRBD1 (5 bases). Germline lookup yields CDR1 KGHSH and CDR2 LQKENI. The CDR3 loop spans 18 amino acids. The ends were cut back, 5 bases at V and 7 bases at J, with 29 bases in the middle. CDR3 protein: CASSTGLTAGEGSRGYTF. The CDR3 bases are TGTGCCAGCTCAACAGGACTTACGGCCGGGGAGGGGTCCCGTGGCTACACCTTC.

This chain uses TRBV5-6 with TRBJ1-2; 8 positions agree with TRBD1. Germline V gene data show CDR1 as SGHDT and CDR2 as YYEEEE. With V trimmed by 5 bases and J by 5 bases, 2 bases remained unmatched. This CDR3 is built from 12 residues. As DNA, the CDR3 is TGTGCCAGCAGGACAGGGGAGTATGGCTACACCTTC. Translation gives CASRTGEYGYTF.

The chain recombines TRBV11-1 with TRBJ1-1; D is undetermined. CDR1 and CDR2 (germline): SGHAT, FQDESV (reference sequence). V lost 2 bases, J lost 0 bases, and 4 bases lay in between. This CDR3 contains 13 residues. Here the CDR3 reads CASSLLVNTEAFF. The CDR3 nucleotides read TGTGCCAGCAGCTTATTAGTGAACACTGAAGCTTTCTTT. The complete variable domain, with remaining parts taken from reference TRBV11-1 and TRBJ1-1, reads EAEVAQSPRYKITEKSQAVAFWCDPISGHATLYWYRQILGQGPELLVQFQDESVVDDSQLPKDRFSAERLKGVDSTLKIQPAELGDSAMYLCASSLLVNTEAFFGQGTRLTVV.

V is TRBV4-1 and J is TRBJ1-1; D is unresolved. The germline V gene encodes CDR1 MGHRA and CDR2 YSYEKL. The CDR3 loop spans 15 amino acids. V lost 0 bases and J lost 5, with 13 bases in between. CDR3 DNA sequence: TGCGCCAGCAGCCAAGATCCCGGGGAGCGGACTGAAGCTTTCTTT. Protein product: CASSQDPGERTEAFF.

The CDR3 reads CAWAPDSAASPLHF. The CDR3 DNA reads as TGTGCCTGGGCCCCGGATTCAGCGGCTTCACCCCTCCACTTT. The V and J genes are TRBV30 and TRBJ1-6; D is unclear. Germline assignment: CDR1 GTSNPN and CDR2 SVGIG (reference sequence). With 5 bases removed from V and 9 bases from J, the gap between germline ends came to 17 bases. The CDR3 extends over 14 amino acids. Together with reference TRBV30 and TRBJ1-6, the CDR3 gives the full variable domain: SQTIHQWPATLVQPVGSPLSLECTVEGTSNPNLYWYRQAAGRGLQLLFYSVGIGQISSEVPQNLSASRPQDRQFILSSKKLLLSDSGFYLCAWAPDSAASPLHFGNGTRLTVT.

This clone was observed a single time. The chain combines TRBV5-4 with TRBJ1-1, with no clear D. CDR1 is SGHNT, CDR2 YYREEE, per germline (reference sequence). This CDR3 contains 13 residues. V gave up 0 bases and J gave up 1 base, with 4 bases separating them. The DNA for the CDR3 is TGTGCCAGCAGCTTGGGGCCGAACACTGAAGCTTTCTTT. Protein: CASSLGPNTEAFF.

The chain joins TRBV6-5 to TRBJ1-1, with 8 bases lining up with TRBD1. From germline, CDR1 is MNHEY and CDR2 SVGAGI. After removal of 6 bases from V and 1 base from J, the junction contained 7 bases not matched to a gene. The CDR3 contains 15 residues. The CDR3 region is CASSRQGLQNTEAFF. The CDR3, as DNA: TGTGCCAGCAGCCGACAGGGGCTCCAGAACACTGAAGCTTTCTTT.

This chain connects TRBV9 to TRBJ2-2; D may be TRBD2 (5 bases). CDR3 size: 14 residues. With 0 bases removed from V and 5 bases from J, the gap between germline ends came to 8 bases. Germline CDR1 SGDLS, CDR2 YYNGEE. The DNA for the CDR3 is TGTGCCAGCAGCGTAGGAGGGCGGACCGGGGAGCTGTTTTTT. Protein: CASSVGGRTGELFF.

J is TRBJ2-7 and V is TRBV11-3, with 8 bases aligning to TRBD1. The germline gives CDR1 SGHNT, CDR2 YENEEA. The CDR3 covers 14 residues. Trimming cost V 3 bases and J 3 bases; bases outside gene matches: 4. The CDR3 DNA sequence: TGTGCCAGCAGCTTCCAACAGGGGGTCTACGAGCAGTACTTC. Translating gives CASSFQQGVYEQYF.

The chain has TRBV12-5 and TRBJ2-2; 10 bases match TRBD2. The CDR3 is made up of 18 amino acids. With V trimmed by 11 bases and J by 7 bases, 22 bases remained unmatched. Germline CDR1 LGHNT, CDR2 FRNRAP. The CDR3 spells CARGARGASGGGGGELFF. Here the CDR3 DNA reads TGTGCTCGGGGGGCCCGAGGGGCGAGCGGGGGGGGCGGCGGGGAGCTGTTTTTT.

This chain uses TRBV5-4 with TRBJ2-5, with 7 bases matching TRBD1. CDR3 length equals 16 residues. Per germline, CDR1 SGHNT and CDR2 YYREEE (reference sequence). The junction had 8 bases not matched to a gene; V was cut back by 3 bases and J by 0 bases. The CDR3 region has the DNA TGTGCCAGCAGCTCTCGACAGGGAGCGGACCAAGAGACCCAGTACTTC. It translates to CASSSRQGADQETQYF.

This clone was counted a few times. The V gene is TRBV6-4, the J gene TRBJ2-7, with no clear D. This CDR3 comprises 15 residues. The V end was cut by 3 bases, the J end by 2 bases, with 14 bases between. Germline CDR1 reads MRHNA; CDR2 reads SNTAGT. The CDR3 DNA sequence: TGTGCCAGCAGTGAATCCTACCGAACGGCCTACGAGCAGTACTTC. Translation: CASSESYRTAYEQYF.

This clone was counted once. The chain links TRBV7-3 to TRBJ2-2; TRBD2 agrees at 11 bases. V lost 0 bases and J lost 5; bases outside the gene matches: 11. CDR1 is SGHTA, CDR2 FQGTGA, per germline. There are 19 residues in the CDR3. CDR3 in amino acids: CASSLTHSGRALGTGELFF. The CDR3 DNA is TGTGCCAGCAGCTTAACTCATAGCGGGAGGGCCCTCGGGACCGGGGAGCTGTTTTTT. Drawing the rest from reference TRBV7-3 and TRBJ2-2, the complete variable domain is GAGVSQTPSNKVTEKGKYVELRCDPISGHTALYWYRQSLGQGPEFLIYFQGTGAADDSGLPNDRFFAVRPEGSVSTLKIQRTERGDSAVYLCASSLTHSGRALGTGELFFGEGSRLTVL.

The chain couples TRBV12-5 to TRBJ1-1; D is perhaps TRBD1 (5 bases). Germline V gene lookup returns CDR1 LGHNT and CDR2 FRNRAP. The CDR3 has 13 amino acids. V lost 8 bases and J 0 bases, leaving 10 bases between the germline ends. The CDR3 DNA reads TGTGCTAGTACCGCAGGGATGAACACTGAAGCTTTCTTT. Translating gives CASTAGMNTEAFF.

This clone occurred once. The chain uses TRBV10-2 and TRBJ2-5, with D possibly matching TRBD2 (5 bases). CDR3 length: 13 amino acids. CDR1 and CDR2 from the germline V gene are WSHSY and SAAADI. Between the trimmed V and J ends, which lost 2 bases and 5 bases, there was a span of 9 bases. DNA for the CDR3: TGCGCCAGCAGTGAGGGAGGCTGGGAGACCCAGTACTTC. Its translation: CASSEGGWETQYF.

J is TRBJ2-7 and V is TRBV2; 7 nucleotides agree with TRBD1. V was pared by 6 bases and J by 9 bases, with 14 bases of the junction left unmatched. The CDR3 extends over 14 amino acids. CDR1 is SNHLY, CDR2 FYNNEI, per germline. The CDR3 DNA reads TGTGCCAGCAGGCTTCTCGGACAGGTCGACGGGCAGTACGTC. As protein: CASRLLGQVDGQYV.

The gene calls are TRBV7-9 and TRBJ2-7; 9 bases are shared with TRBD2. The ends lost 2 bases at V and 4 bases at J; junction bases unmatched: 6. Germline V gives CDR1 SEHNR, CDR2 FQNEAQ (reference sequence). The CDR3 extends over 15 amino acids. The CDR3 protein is CASSLQTSGLYEQYF. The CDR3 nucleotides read TGTGCCAGCAGCTTACAGACTAGCGGATTATACGAGCAGTACTTC.

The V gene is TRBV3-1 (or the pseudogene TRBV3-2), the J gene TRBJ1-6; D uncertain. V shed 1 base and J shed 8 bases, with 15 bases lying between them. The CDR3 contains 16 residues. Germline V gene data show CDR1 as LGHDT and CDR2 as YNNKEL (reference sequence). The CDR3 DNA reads TGTGCCAGCAGCCAAGTAAACAGCCATGGATATTCACCCCTCCACTTT. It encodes CASSQVNSHGYSPLHF.

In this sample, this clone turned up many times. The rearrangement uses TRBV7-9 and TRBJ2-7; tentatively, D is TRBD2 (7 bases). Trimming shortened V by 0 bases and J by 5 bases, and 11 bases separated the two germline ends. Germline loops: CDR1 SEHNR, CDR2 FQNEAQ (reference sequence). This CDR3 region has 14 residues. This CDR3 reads CASSLASGGDEQYV. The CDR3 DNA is TGTGCCAGCAGCTTAGCGTCGGGGGGCGACGAGCAGTACGTC.

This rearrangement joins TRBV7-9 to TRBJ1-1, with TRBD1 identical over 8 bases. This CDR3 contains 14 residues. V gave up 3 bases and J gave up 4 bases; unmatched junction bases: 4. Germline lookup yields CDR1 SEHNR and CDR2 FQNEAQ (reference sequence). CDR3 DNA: TGTGCCAGCAGCTTTTCCGACAGGGGCACTGAAGCTTTCTTT. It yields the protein CASSFSDRGTEAFF.

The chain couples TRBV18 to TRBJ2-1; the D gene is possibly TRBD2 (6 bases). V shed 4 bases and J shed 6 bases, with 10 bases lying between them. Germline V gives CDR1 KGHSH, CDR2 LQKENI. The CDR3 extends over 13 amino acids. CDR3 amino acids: CASSRGLRNEQFF. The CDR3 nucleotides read TGTGCCAGCTCACGGGGACTTCGCAATGAGCAGTTCTTC.